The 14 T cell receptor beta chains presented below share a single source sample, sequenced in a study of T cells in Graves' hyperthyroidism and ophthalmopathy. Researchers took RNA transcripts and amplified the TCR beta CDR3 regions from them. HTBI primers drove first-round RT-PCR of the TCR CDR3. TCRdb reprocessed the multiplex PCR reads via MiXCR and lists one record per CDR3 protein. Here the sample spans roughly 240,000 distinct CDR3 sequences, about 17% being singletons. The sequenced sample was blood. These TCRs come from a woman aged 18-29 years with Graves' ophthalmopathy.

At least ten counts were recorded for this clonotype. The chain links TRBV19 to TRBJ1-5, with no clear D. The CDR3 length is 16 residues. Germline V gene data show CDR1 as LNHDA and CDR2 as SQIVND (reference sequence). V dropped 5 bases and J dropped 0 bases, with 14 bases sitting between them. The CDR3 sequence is CASSPHSEYSNQPQHF. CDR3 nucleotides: TGTGCCAGTAGTCCCCACAGTGAATATAGCAATCAGCCCCAGCATTTT.

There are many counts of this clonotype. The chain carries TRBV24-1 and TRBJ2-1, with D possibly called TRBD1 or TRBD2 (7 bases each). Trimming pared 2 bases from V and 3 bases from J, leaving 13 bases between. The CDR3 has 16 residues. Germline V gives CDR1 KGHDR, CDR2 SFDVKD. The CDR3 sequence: CATSDSAGQFYNEQFF. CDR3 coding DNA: TGTGCCACCAGTGATTCAGCGGGACAGTTCTACAATGAGCAGTTCTTC.

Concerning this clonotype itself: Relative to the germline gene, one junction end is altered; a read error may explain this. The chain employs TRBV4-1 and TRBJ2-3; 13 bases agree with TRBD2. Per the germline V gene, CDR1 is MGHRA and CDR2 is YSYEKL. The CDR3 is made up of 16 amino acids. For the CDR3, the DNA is TGCGCCAACAGCCAGGCACTAGCGGGGGGGCTCAATACGCAGTATTTT. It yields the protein CANSQALAGGLNTQYF.

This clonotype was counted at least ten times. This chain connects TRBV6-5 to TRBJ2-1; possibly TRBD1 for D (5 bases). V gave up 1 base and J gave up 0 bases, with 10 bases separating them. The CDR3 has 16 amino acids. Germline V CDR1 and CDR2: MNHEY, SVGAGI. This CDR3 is CASSYLADSSYNEQFF. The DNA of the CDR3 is TGTGCCAGCAGTTACTTAGCTGACAGCTCCTACAATGAGCAGTTCTTC.

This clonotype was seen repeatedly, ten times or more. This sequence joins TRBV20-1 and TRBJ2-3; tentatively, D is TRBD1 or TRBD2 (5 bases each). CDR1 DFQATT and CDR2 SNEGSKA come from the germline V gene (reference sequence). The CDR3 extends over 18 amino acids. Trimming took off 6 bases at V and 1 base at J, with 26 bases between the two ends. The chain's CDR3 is CSADALSPGTEGTDTQYF. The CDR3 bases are TGCAGTGCGGACGCCTTATCACCCGGGACGGAGGGCACAGATACGCAGTATTTT.

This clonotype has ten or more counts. The CDR3 region is CASRWTYTGELFF. The CDR3 DNA follows: TGTGCCAGCAGGTGGACTTATACCGGGGAGCTGTTTTTT. This chain connects TRBV11-2 to TRBJ2-2; D perhaps matches TRBD2 (5 bases). Deletions cut 6 bases from V and 5 bases from J, with 10 bases between. This CDR3 is built from 13 residues. Germline CDR1 and CDR2: SGHAT and FQNNGV.

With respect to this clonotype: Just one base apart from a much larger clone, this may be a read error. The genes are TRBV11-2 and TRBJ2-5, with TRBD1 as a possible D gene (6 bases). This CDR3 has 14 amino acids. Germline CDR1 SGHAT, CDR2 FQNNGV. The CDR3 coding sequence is TGTGCCAGCAGCGGACGGACAGACCAAGGGACCCAGTACTTC. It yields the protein CASSGRTDQGTQYF. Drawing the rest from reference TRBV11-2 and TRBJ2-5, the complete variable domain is EAGVAQSPRYKIIEKRQSVAFWCNPISGHATLYWYQQILGQGPKLLIQFQNNGVVDDSQLPKDRFSAERLKGVDSTLKIQPAKLEDSAVYLCASSGRTDQGTQYFGPGTRLLVL.

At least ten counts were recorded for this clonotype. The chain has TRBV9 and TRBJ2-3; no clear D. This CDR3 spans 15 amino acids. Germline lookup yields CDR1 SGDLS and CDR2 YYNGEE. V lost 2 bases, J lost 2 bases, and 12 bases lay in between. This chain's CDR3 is CASSVSRSYTDTQYF. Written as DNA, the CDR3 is TGTGCCAGCAGCGTTTCGCGGAGCTACACAGATACGCAGTATTTT.

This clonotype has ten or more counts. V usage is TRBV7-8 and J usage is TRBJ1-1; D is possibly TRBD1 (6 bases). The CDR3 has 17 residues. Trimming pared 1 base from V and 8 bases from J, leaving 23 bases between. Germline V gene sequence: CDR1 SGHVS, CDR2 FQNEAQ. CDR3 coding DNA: TGTGCCAGCAGCTTAGACGAGCGACAGGTTTTATACCGCGAAGCTTTCTTT. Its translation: CASSLDERQVLYREAFF.

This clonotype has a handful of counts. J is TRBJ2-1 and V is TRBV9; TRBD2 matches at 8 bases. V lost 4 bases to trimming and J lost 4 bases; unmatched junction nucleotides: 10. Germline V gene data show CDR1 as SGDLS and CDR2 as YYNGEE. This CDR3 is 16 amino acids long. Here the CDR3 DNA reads TGTGCCAGCAGCCCCCCTTCGGGCGGGAGGTACAATGAGCAGTTCTTC. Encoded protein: CASSPPSGGRYNEQFF.

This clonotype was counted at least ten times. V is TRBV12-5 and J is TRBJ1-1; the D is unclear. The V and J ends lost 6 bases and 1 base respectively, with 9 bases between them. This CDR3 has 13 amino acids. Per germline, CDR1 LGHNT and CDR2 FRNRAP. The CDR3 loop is CASGKDANTEAFF. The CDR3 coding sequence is TGTGCTAGTGGAAAAGACGCGAACACTGAAGCTTTCTTT.

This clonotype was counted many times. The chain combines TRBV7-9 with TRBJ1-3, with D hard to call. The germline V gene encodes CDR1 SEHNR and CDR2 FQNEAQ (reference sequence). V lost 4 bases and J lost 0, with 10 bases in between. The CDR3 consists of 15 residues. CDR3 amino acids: CASSSGRYSGNTIYF. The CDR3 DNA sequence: TGTGCCAGCAGCTCCGGACGTTACTCTGGAAACACCATATATTTT.

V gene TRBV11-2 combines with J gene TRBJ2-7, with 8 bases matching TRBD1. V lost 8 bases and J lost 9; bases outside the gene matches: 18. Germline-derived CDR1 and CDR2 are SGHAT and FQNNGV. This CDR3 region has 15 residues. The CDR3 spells CASGAGQGERDTQYF. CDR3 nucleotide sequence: TGTGCCAGCGGCGCCGGACAGGGTGAACGGGATACGCAGTACTTC. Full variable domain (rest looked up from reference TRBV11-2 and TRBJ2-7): EAGVAQSPRYKIIEKRQSVAFWCNPISGHATLYWYQQILGQGPKLLIQFQNNGVVDDSQLPKDRFSAERLKGVDSTLKIQPAKLEDSAVYLCASGAGQGERDTQYFGPGTRLTVT.

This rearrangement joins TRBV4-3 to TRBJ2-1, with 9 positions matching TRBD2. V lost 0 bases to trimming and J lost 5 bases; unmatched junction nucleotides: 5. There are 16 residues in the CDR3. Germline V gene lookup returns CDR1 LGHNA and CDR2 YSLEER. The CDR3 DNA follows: TGCGCCAGCAGCCAAGATAGCGGGGGACTAAACAATGAGCAGTTCTTC. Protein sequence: CASSQDSGGLNNEQFF.